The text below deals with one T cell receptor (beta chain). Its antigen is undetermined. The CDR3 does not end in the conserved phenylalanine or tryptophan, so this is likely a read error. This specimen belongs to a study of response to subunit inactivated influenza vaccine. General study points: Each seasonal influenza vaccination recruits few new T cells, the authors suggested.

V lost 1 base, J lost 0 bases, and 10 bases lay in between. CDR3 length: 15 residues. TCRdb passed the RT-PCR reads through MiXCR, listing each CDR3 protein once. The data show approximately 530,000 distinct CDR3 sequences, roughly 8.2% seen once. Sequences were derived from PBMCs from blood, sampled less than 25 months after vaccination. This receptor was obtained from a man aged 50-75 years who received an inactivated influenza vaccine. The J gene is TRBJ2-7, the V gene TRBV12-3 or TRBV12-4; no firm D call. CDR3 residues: CASSLVAGGSYEQYL. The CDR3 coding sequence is TGTGCCAGCAGTTTAGTGGCAGGCGGCTCCTACGAGCAGTACTTA.